The T cell receptor (beta chain) under discussion was sequenced for a study of T cell repertoires in cytomegalovirus infection. Trimming left V 1 base short and J 3 bases short, with 10 bases between. CDR1 is SGHTA and CDR2 is FQGNSA in the germline V gene. This CDR3 is 14 amino acids long. TCRdb fed the reads into MiXCR, producing one record per CDR3 protein. Of under 50,000 distinct CDR3 sequences listed, 20% to 25% are singletons. Details on this clonotype: Its specificity is not known.

This sequence joins TRBV7-2 and TRBJ2-7, with D possibly being TRBD1 or TRBD2 (5 bases each). The sequence came from a human donor in good health (CMV status not recorded). Some clones in this sample may be carry-over from other donors' samples. The sample here was CD8+ T cells from cultured PBMCs, taken from culture after CMV antigen stimulation. Written as DNA, the CDR3 is TGTGCCAGCAGCTTAGTGATGGGGGTCTACGAGCAGTACTTC. Protein product: CASSLVMGVYEQYF. The full variable domain, with the rest looked up from reference TRBV7-2 and TRBJ2-7, is GAGVSQSPSNKVTEKGKDVELRCDPISGHTALYWYRQSLGQGLEFLIYFQGNSAPDKSGLPSDRFSAERTGGSVSTLTIQRTQQEDSAVYLCASSLVMGVYEQYFGPGTRLTVT.